These 25 T cell receptor beta chains came from one sample sequenced in a study of blood T cell repertoires in COVID-19. Method: immunoSEQ multiplex PCR; TCRdb's copy keeps in-frame clones and lacks some. The repertoire includes about 200,000 clones, over 70% of them detected once, and 5.5% to 7% sits in the top ten. The sample taken for sequencing was peripheral blood. These receptors were obtained from a woman in her 70s with acute or convalescent COVID-19.

This sequence joins TRBV7-2 and TRBJ2-1, with 9 bases that match TRBD1. CDR1 is SGHTA, CDR2 FQGNSA, per germline. The V and J ends lost 3 bases and 9 bases, in that order; junction bases with no gene match: 9. This CDR3 is built from 15 residues. The DNA for the CDR3 is TGTGCCAGCAGCTTCCGGGACAGGGAGGCGTCTGAGCAGTTCTTC. As protein: CASSFRDREASEQFF.

This clone was counted at least ten times. The chain is built from TRBV5-1 and TRBJ1-4, with D maybe TRBD1 (5 bases). CDR1 is SGHRS and CDR2 is YFSETQ in the germline V gene. This CDR3 spans 12 amino acids. V was clipped by 6 bases and J by 11 bases, with 14 bases between them. CDR3 sequence: CASKGRDFKLFF. The CDR3 region has the DNA TGCGCCAGCAAGGGCAGGGATTTTAAACTGTTTTTT.

J is TRBJ2-1 and V is TRBV2; TRBD1 matches at 10 bases. The CDR3 covers 14 residues. V trimming: 4 bases; J trimming: 7 bases; junction bases outside the gene matches: 4. Per germline, CDR1 SNHLY and CDR2 FYNNEI. Here the CDR3 reads CASSGQGAGNEQFF. The CDR3 DNA sequence: TGTGCCAGCAGTGGACAGGGGGCTGGGAATGAGCAGTTCTTC.

The chain couples TRBV5-4 to TRBJ1-4; 8 nucleotides agree with TRBD1. The germline V gene has CDR1 SGHNT and CDR2 YYREEE (reference sequence). J was trimmed by 8 bases and V by 0 bases; bases with no gene match: 6. The CDR3 length is 15 residues. The CDR3 protein is CASSLGGQGGEKLFF. As DNA, the CDR3 is TGTGCCAGCAGCTTGGGTGGACAGGGTGGAGAAAAACTGTTTTTT.

This chain connects TRBV2 to TRBJ1-4, with a weak D call TRBD1 (6 bases). Trimming stripped 7 bases from V and 7 bases from J, with 13 bases between. This CDR3 region has 13 residues. The germline CDR1 and CDR2 sequences are SNHLY and FYNNEI. CDR3 nucleotides: TGTGCCAGCACTGGAAGGGGGGGTGAAAAACTGTTTTTT. Amino acids: CASTGRGGEKLFF.

V is TRBV28 and J is TRBJ2-7, with a tentative D call TRBD1 (6 bases). Trimming removed 6 bases from V and 3 bases from J, with 12 bases in between. Germline V gene sequence: CDR1 MDHEN, CDR2 SYDVKM. The CDR3 has 13 residues. Written as DNA, the CDR3 is TGTGCCAGCAGGGAACAGGGTGGCTACGAGCAGTACTTC. It encodes CASREQGGYEQYF.

V is TRBV30 and J is TRBJ1-2, with 7 bases aligning to TRBD1. This CDR3 comprises 14 residues. The germline V gene has CDR1 GTSNPN and CDR2 SVGIG (reference sequence). V lost 0 bases and J lost 4; bases outside the gene matches: 5. CDR3 sequence reads: CAWSVQRGPYGYTF. The CDR3 DNA is TGTGCCTGGAGTGTACAGAGGGGGCCCTATGGCTACACCTTC. Variable domain in full (rest from reference TRBV30 and TRBJ1-2): SQTIHQWPATLVQPVGSPLSLECTVEGTSNPNLYWYRQAAGRGLQLLFYSVGIGQISSEVPQNLSASRPQDRQFILSSKKLLLSDSGFYLCAWSVQRGPYGYTFGSGTRLTVV.

J is TRBJ2-7 and V is TRBV7-2; 8 positions agree with TRBD1. Per the germline V gene, CDR1 is SGHTA and CDR2 is FQGNSA. V shed 1 base, J shed 6 bases, and the junction held 8 bases outside the gene matches. The CDR3 totals 15 residues. The CDR3 reads CASSLGETGVGEQYF. The CDR3 region has the DNA TGTGCCAGCAGCTTAGGGGAGACAGGGGTAGGCGAGCAGTACTTC.

The V call is TRBV5-1, the J call TRBJ2-5, with D maybe TRBD2 (5 bases). From germline, CDR1 is SGHRS and CDR2 YFSETQ. The ends were cut back, 1 base at V and 2 bases at J, with 6 bases in the middle. This CDR3 region has 13 residues. The CDR3 DNA is TGCGCCAGCAGCTTGACTAGACAAGAGACCCAGTACTTC. Translation gives CASSLTRQETQYF. The whole variable domain, filled in from reference TRBV5-1 and TRBJ2-5, reads KAGVTQTPRYLIKTRGQQVTLSCSPISGHRSVSWYQQTPGQGLQFLFEYFSETQRNKGNFPGRFSGRQFSNSRSEMNVSTLELGDSALYLCASSLTRQETQYFGPGTRLLVL.

The J gene is TRBJ1-4, the V gene TRBV27; a possible D gene is TRBD1 (6 bases). The V and J ends lost 5 bases and 7 bases respectively, with 20 bases between them. The CDR3 spans 16 residues. Germline V gives CDR1 MNHEY, CDR2 SMNVEV (reference sequence). The CDR3: CASSLLGQPRGEKLFF. CDR3 sequence (DNA): TGTGCCAGCAGTCTACTCGGACAGCCGAGGGGTGAAAAACTGTTTTTT.

The V call is TRBV2, the J call TRBJ1-5; D unclear. The CDR3 is 12 amino acids. V lost 7 bases and J 2 bases, leaving 6 bases between the germline ends. Germline CDR1 SNHLY, CDR2 FYNNEI. The CDR3 region has the DNA TGTGCCAGCATGCGGGGCAATCAGCCCCAGCATTTT. It translates to CASMRGNQPQHF.

V is TRBV7-7 and J is TRBJ2-1; 9 nucleotides align to TRBD2. The CDR3 runs to 19 residues. Trimming took 3 bases from V and 1 from J; bases not matched to a gene: 13. Germline-derived CDR1 and CDR2 are SSHAT and FNYEAQ (reference sequence). In DNA form, the CDR3 reads TGTGCCAGCAGCTTCGGGCGCAGCGGGGGGACCCCTTCCTACAATGAGCAGTTCTTC. Translated, it gives CASSFGRSGGTPSYNEQFF.

The chain links TRBV20-1 to TRBJ2-7, with D perhaps matching TRBD1 (6 bases). With 6 bases removed from V and 2 bases from J, the gap between germline ends came to 8 bases. The CDR3 covers 11 residues. The germline V gene encodes CDR1 DFQATT and CDR2 SNEGSKA (reference sequence). The chain's CDR3 is CSARTAYEQYF. CDR3 bases: TGCAGTGCCAGGACAGCCTACGAGCAGTACTTC.

The chain recombines TRBV9 with TRBJ1-1, with D tentatively TRBD1 (6 bases). The V gene's germline CDR1 is SGDLS and CDR2 YYNGEE. V was cut by 4 bases and J by 4 bases, with 14 bases left in between. CDR3 size: 14 residues. CDR3 in DNA: TGTGCCAGCAGCCTTACACAGGGCGTCACTGAAGCTTTCTTT. Amino acids: CASSLTQGVTEAFF.

This sequence joins TRBV6-2 or TRBV6-3 and TRBJ1-5; D is unresolved. Germline V gene data show CDR1 as MNHEY and CDR2 as SVGEGT. The germline V and J ends were trimmed by 4 bases and 14 bases, with 12 bases remaining between them. The CDR3 sequence is 11 residues long. CDR3 in amino acids: CASSSSGSKHF. For the CDR3, the DNA is TGTGCCAGCAGTTCGTCCGGGTCTAAGCATTTT.

The chain links TRBV10-3 to TRBJ2-1, with 8 positions matching TRBD2. J gave up 8 bases and V 2 bases, and 11 bases lay outside the gene matches. CDR1 and CDR2 from the germline V gene are ENHRY and SYGVKD. The CDR3 spans 16 residues. The CDR3 nucleotides read TGTGCCATCAGTGAGGTTGGGGGACCCGGGGGGGATGAGCAGTTCTTC. Encoded protein: CAISEVGGPGGDEQFF.

The chain combines TRBV24-1 with TRBJ2-5, with no clear D. Trimming took off 1 base at V and 0 bases at J, with 5 bases between the two ends. The CDR3 consists of 14 residues. Germline V gene data show CDR1 as KGHDR and CDR2 as SFDVKD. CDR3 region: CATSDFRYQETQYF. CDR3 nucleotides: TGTGCCACCAGTGATTTTAGATACCAAGAGACCCAGTACTTC.

The chain recombines TRBV7-9 with TRBJ2-2; D gene ambiguous. The germline gives CDR1 SEHNR, CDR2 FQNEAQ (reference sequence). This CDR3 has 14 amino acids. Trimming removed 1 base from V and 1 base from J, with 4 bases in between. CDR3 loop: CASSLGRNTGELFF. DNA for the CDR3: TGTGCCAGCAGCTTAGGCAGGAACACCGGGGAGCTGTTTTTT.

V gene TRBV7-2 combines with J gene TRBJ2-2, with 7 bases fitting TRBD1. The V segment lost 8 bases and the J segment 1 base; nucleotides outside the gene matches: 4. Germline values: CDR1 SGHTA, CDR2 FQGNSA. The CDR3 loop spans 14 amino acids. CDR3 region: CASLDRVNTGELFF. CDR3 nucleotides: TGTGCCAGCTTAGACAGGGTGAACACCGGGGAGCTGTTTTTT.

CDR3 residues: CASSISTSRSSLGELFF. As DNA, the CDR3 is TGTGCCAGTAGTATTAGTACTAGCAGGAGTTCCCTCGGGGAGCTGTTTTTT. This sequence joins TRBV19 and TRBJ2-2; the D gene is possibly TRBD2 (6 bases). The ends were cut back, 3 bases at V and 7 bases at J, with 21 bases in the middle. Looked up from germline, CDR1 is LNHDA and CDR2 is SQIVND (reference sequence). There are 17 residues in the CDR3.

The chain recombines TRBV19 with TRBJ2-1; 8 bases fit TRBD1. V dropped 8 bases and J dropped 1; count of bases not matched to a gene: 7. CDR1 LNHDA and CDR2 SQIVND come from the germline V gene (reference sequence). This CDR3 has 15 amino acids. The CDR3 DNA reads TGTGCCAGTTCTACCGGGACAGGTTCCTACAATGAGCAGTTCTTC. As protein: CASSTGTGSYNEQFF.

The V gene is TRBV10-3, the J gene TRBJ1-4; D is unresolved. CDR3 length equals 13 residues. Germline CDR1 ENHRY, CDR2 SYGVKD. Trimming took 4 bases from V and 4 from J, leaving 7 bases between them. CDR3: CAISGRNNEKLFF. As DNA, the CDR3 is TGTGCCATCAGTGGGCGGAATAATGAAAAACTGTTTTTT.

The chain carries TRBV7-2 and TRBJ2-7; 7 bases line up with TRBD2. The germline V gene has CDR1 SGHTA and CDR2 FQGNSA. V shed 5 bases, J shed 5 bases, and the junction held 12 bases outside the gene matches. The CDR3 has 15 residues. The CDR3 nucleotides are TGTGCCAGCAGCGCACAGATACTAGCGAGTCACGAGCAGTACTTC. As protein: CASSAQILASHEQYF.

V gene TRBV4-1 combines with J gene TRBJ1-6; weak D call: TRBD1 (6 bases). Germline V CDR1 and CDR2: MGHRA, YSYEKL. This CDR3 is built from 15 residues. The V gene lost 5 bases and the J gene lost 4 bases, with 12 bases spanning the gap. This chain's CDR3 is CASSRVQGYNSPLHF. DNA of the CDR3: TGCGCCAGCAGCAGAGTACAGGGTTATAATTCACCCCTCCACTTT.

The chain couples TRBV16 to TRBJ2-2; 7 bases match TRBD1. This CDR3 contains 16 residues. With V trimmed by 2 bases and J by 2 bases, 5 bases remained unmatched. The germline V gene has CDR1 KGHSY and CDR2 FQNENV. CDR3 coding DNA: TGTGCCAGCAGCCAACATAGGACAGGAAACACCGGGGAGCTGTTTTTT. It yields the protein CASSQHRTGNTGELFF.